The 19 T cell receptor beta chains in this list originate from one sample, sequenced in a study of blood T cell repertoires in COVID-19. Only in-frame clones appear in the TCRdb table, and some are missing; sequencing was by immunoSEQ multiplex PCR. The sample has 120,000 to 150,000 clones; more than 75% are singletons. The sequencing input was peripheral blood. The receptors derive from a human donor in a cohort sampled during active COVID-19.

The chain carries TRBV9 and TRBJ2-3; 10 nucleotides line up with TRBD1. Per the germline V gene, CDR1 is SGDLS and CDR2 is YYNGEE. The CDR3 consists of 17 residues. With 3 bases clipped from V and 2 bases from J, the junction kept 9 bases outside the gene matches. CDR3 sequence reads: CASSANRDRGLTDTQYF. In DNA form, the CDR3 reads TGTGCCAGCAGCGCAAACCGGGACAGGGGTCTCACAGATACGCAGTATTTT.

CDR3 nucleotides: TGTGCCAGCAGTGGGACTAGTAGGGTTGAGCAGTTCTTC. This encodes CASSGTSRVEQFF. The J gene is TRBJ2-1, the V gene TRBV2; TRBD2 matches 7 bases. The V segment lost 4 bases and the J segment 9 bases; nucleotides outside the gene matches: 6. The length of the CDR3 is 13 residues. In germline, CDR1 is SNHLY, CDR2 FYNNEI.

The chain's CDR3 is CASSFLFGTDTGELFF. CDR3 DNA: TGCGCCAGCAGCTTCCTTTTCGGGACTGACACCGGGGAGCTGTTTTTT. V is TRBV5-1 and J is TRBJ2-2, with D possibly matching TRBD2 (6 bases). CDR3 length: 16 residues. Trimming removed 2 bases from V and 3 bases from J, with 14 bases in between. CDR1 is SGHRS, CDR2 YFSETQ, per germline.

The V call is TRBV4-1, the J call TRBJ2-7; 9 bases fit TRBD2. Germline V gives CDR1 MGHRA, CDR2 YSYEKL. The CDR3 is 17 residues long. V trimming: 11 bases; J trimming: 2 bases; junction bases outside the gene matches: 19. This CDR3 is CAPKRSSSGEPTYEQYF. CDR3 nucleotide sequence: TGCGCCCCCAAACGATCGTCTAGCGGGGAACCGACCTACGAGCAGTACTTC.

This chain connects TRBV7-9 to TRBJ2-1; a possible D gene is TRBD1 (5 bases). The germline V gene has CDR1 SEHNR and CDR2 FQNEAQ (reference sequence). CDR3 length: 13 residues. V was shortened by 1 base and J by 11 bases, with 12 bases between the two germline ends. CDR3 residues: CASSLVGVDKQFF. CDR3 DNA sequence: TGTGCCAGCAGCTTAGTAGGGGTTGACAAGCAGTTCTTC.

This chain uses TRBV6-5 with TRBJ2-7; 8 nucleotides align to TRBD2. The CDR3 is 13 amino acids. Germline V gene lookup returns CDR1 MNHEY and CDR2 SVGAGI. J was trimmed by 2 bases and V by 10 bases; bases with no gene match: 7. The CDR3 is CATKRGTAYEQYF. The DNA for the CDR3 is TGTGCCACCAAGCGGGGGACCGCCTACGAGCAGTACTTC.

This clone was counted between two and nine times. The CDR3 nucleotides are TGTGCCTGGAGTGTCGGCGGGGCCTACTCTGGGGCCAACGTCCTGACTTTC. It yields the protein CAWSVGGAYSGANVLTF. The gene calls are TRBV30 and TRBJ2-6; D is perhaps TRBD2 (6 bases). This CDR3 is built from 17 residues. The V gene's germline CDR1 is GTSNPN and CDR2 SVGIG (reference sequence). Trimming removed 0 bases at V and 0 bases at J, with 12 bases between.

In regard to this clone: One end of the junction is discordant with germline, which a read error may explain. The chain joins TRBV7-7 to TRBJ2-1, with D perhaps matching TRBD2 (5 bases). The germline V gene has CDR1 SSHAT and CDR2 FNYEAQ (reference sequence). The CDR3 contains 15 residues. The CDR3: CASSLDSQRGNEQFF. CDR3 in DNA: TGTGCTAGCAGCTTAGATTCTCAGAGAGGGAATGAGCAGTTCTTC.

The V gene is TRBV5-1, the J gene TRBJ2-5, with D perhaps TRBD2 (6 bases). The CDR3 is 14 amino acids. Trimming took 1 base from V and 2 from J, leaving 9 bases between them. CDR1 SGHRS and CDR2 YFSETQ come from the germline V gene. Here the CDR3 reads CASSLLGLQETQYF. CDR3 DNA sequence: TGCGCCAGCAGCTTGTTAGGACTACAAGAGACCCAGTACTTC.

This clone was found a few times. V is TRBV5-1 and J is TRBJ1-6, with D maybe TRBD1 (6 bases). The CDR3 sequence is 15 residues long. In germline, CDR1 is SGHRS, CDR2 YFSETQ. V lost 5 bases, J lost 6 bases, and 15 bases lay in between. CDR3 sequence reads: CASRSTGSGNSPLHF. DNA of the CDR3: TGCGCCAGCAGATCTACAGGGAGTGGTAATTCACCCCTCCACTTT.

In its sample, this clone was seen once. The V gene is TRBV2, the J gene TRBJ1-2; no definite D call. Germline V lookup: CDR1 SNHLY, CDR2 FYNNEI. This CDR3 is 13 amino acids long. V was pared by 1 base and J by 8 bases, with 11 bases between. In DNA form, the CDR3 reads TGTGCCAGCAGTGAAGAGGCCTGGCGGGGCTACACCTTC. Its protein product is CASSEEAWRGYTF. Combining the CDR3 with reference TRBV2 and TRBJ1-2 gives the whole variable domain EPEVTQTPSHQVTQMGQEVILRCVPISNHLYFYWYRQILGQKVEFLVSFYNNEISEKSEIFDDQFSVERPDGSNFTLKIRSTKLEDSAMYFCASSEEAWRGYTFGSGTRLTVV.

The chain is built from TRBV3-1 (or the pseudogene TRBV3-2) and TRBJ1-1; D uncertain. The germline CDR1 and CDR2 sequences are LGHDT and YNNKEL (reference sequence). Between the trimmed V and J ends, which lost 3 bases and 2 bases, there was a span of 7 bases. The CDR3 spans 13 residues. This CDR3 reads CASSQASNTEAFF. CDR3 DNA: TGTGCCAGCAGCCAGGCTAGCAACACTGAAGCTTTCTTT.

This clone has only a few counts. The V and J genes are TRBV6-5 and TRBJ2-7, with a tentative D call TRBD2 (6 bases). Trimming removed 7 bases at V and 3 bases at J, with 10 bases between. Germline lookup yields CDR1 MNHEY and CDR2 SVGAGI. This CDR3 is 12 amino acids long. This chain's CDR3 is CASMGEDYEQYF. DNA of the CDR3: TGTGCCAGCATGGGGGAGGACTACGAGCAGTACTTC.

This chain connects TRBV7-2 to TRBJ1-5; 10 positions match TRBD1. This CDR3 is built from 14 residues. The V gene end was trimmed by 5 bases and the J gene end by 7 bases; junction bases not matched to a gene: 5. In germline, CDR1 is SGHTA, CDR2 FQGNSA. The CDR3 is CASSRTGGEQPQHF. CDR3 nucleotides: TGTGCCAGCAGCCGGACAGGGGGAGAACAGCCCCAGCATTTT.

The rearrangement uses TRBV19 and TRBJ2-2; TRBD2 is a possible D gene (5 bases). Germline V gene lookup returns CDR1 LNHDA and CDR2 SQIVND (reference sequence). Between the trimmed V and J ends, which lost 7 bases and 6 bases, there was a span of 9 bases. This CDR3 region has 12 residues. CDR3 region: CASTTGSGELFF. CDR3 bases: TGTGCCAGTACTACGGGGTCCGGGGAGCTGTTTTTT.

This clone has more than one count but fewer than ten. The CDR3 spells CATSVGGGGNTGELFF. CDR3 coding DNA: TGTGCCACCAGTGTAGGGGGCGGCGGGAACACCGGGGAGCTGTTTTTT. The chain carries TRBV24-1 and TRBJ2-2, with 7 bases identical to TRBD1. V lost 5 bases, J lost 1 base, and 6 bases stayed unmatched. The CDR3 has 16 residues. CDR1 KGHDR and CDR2 SFDVKD come from the germline V gene.

The chain carries TRBV2 and TRBJ1-4; TRBD1 is a possible D gene (6 bases). The CDR3 consists of 14 residues. Trimming shortened V by 7 bases and J by 1 base, and 10 bases separated the two germline ends. Looked up from germline, CDR1 is SNHLY and CDR2 is FYNNEI. Written as DNA, the CDR3 is TGTGCCAGCATTAAGGACAGAACTAATGAAAAACTGTTTTTT. Its protein is CASIKDRTNEKLFF.

This clone was observed a single time. The chain combines TRBV6-1 with TRBJ1-2; TRBD1 might be the D (5 bases). Trimming cost V 2 bases and J 5 bases, with 12 bases left between them. Per the germline V gene, CDR1 is MNHNS and CDR2 is SASEGT. There are 14 residues in the CDR3. CDR3 DNA: TGTGCCAGCAGTGAAAGTGGCAGGGTTTATGGCTACACCTTC. Translated, it gives CASSESGRVYGYTF.

The chain recombines TRBV25-1 with TRBJ2-1; 14 nucleotides agree with TRBD2. CDR3 size: 15 residues. Germline-derived CDR1 and CDR2 are MGHDK and SYGVNS. Trimming took 6 bases from V and 10 from J; bases not matched to a gene: 8. The CDR3 region is CASSSMTSGGAEQFF. CDR3 DNA sequence: TGTGCCAGCAGCTCGATGACTAGCGGGGGGGCAGAGCAGTTCTTC.